This T cell receptor beta chain was captured by sequencing in a study of T-cell reconstitution after alpha-beta-depleted transplantation in children. The TCRbeta library incorporated unique molecular identifiers. One entry per CDR3 protein results from TCRdb running MiXCR on the PCR reads. The table has hundreds of thousands of distinct CDR3 sequences, about 12% seen once; the top ten hold approximately 2.4%. The starting material was PBMCs from the stem cell graft donor, obtained from the stem cell graft. The source is a human donor who donated a stem cell graft to a child with acute lymphoblastic leukemia.

The CDR3, as DNA: TGTGCCAGCATAGCGGGAGACGAGCAGTACTTC. It encodes CASIAGDEQYF. The chain links TRBV6-2 or TRBV6-3 to TRBJ2-7; TRBD2 matches 9 bases. The length of the CDR3 is 11 residues. The J segment lost 5 bases and the V segment lost 7 bases, leaving 0 bases of the junction unmatched. Germline V CDR1 and CDR2: MNHEY, SVGEGT.